Listed below are T cell receptor beta chains from one sample, sequenced in a study of T cells expressing NK-cell markers. TCRdb reprocessed the 5' RACE reads and reports one entry per CDR3 protein, with no DNA. This sample's clone table lists approximately 150,000 distinct CDR3 sequences. Sequenced: blood T cells: a sorted CD56 or NKG2C T cell subset, CD4+ or CD8+ T cells, or bulk PBMC T cells (not recorded which). These TCRs come from a man between 18 and 35 years old in good health. Both conserved end residues are part of each CDR3.

>TRBV29-1|TRBJ2-1
CSVVGVHIIYNEQFF
>TRBV5-1|TRBJ2-7
CASSSTSGAYLAYEQYF
>TRBV5-4|TRBJ2-5
CASSLDPPGRPQETQYF
>TRBV27|TRBJ2-1
CASRGGRSSYNEQFF
>TRBV23-1|TRBJ2-2
CAGTGEQNTGELFF
>TRBV4-2|TRBJ2-3
CASSGRSGSADTQYF
>TRBV19|TRBJ1-5
CASSIQGGDQPQHF
>TRBV11-2|TRBJ2-1
CASSLGTSWGNEQFF
>TRBV7-9|TRBJ2-1
CASSAPEGESQFF
>TRBV6-5|TRBJ1-1
CASSHSLTDTEAFF
>TRBV20-1|TRBJ2-2
CSASIGSGPNTGELFF
>TRBV30|TRBJ2-7
CAWTGGWEQYF
>TRBV30|TRBJ2-1
CAWQPGQRYNEQFF
>TRBV27|TRBJ2-1
CASSPTWHNEQFF
>TRBV6-6|TRBJ2-7
CASLGSRDIQYF
>TRBV29-1|TRBJ2-2
CSAVGGSGPGELFF